One and the same sample provided the 17 T cell receptor beta chains below, sequenced in a study of blood T cell repertoires in COVID-19. TCRdb's table, derived via immunoSEQ multiplex PCR, lists solely in-frame clones and lacks some. The data hold 35,000 to 45,000 clones, with roughly 88% observed a single time. The sample consisted of peripheral blood. The receptor source for this set is a human donor in a cohort sampled during active COVID-19.

V is TRBV2 and J is TRBJ1-5, with D maybe TRBD1 (5 bases). V shed 7 bases and J shed 7 bases, with 14 bases lying between them. The CDR3 totals 13 residues. Germline CDR1 SNHLY, CDR2 FYNNEI. CDR3 sequence (DNA): TGTGCCAGCATATTGGGGCCCGGGCAGCCCCAGCATTTT. Its translation is CASILGPGQPQHF. The full variable domain, in which reference TRBV2 and TRBJ1-5 provide the parts outside the CDR3, is EPEVTQTPSHQVTQMGQEVILRCVPISNHLYFYWYRQILGQKVEFLVSFYNNEISEKSEIFDDQFSVERPDGSNFTLKIRSTKLEDSAMYFCASILGPGQPQHFGDGTRLSIL.

This clone was found once. The chain carries TRBV29-1 and TRBJ2-3; 14 bases are a match to TRBD2. The V and J ends lost 2 bases and 3 bases, in that order; junction bases with no gene match: 7. CDR1 SQVTM and CDR2 ANQGSEA come from the germline V gene. This CDR3 has 17 residues. CDR3 nucleotides: TGCAGCGTTGAACGACTAGCGGGGGGGCTAAGGACAGATACGCAGTATTTT. Translation: CSVERLAGGLRTDTQYF.

V gene TRBV29-1 combines with J gene TRBJ1-5, with a tentative D call TRBD1 (6 bases). V lost 0 bases to trimming and J lost 5 bases, with 14 bases between them. CDR3 length: 15 residues. Germline values: CDR1 SQVTM, CDR2 ANQGSEA. DNA for the CDR3: TGCAGCGTTGAAGATGGGAGGGGGGGTGATCAGCCCCAGCATTTT. It is translated as CSVEDGRGGDQPQHF.

This chain uses TRBV9 with TRBJ1-4; D possibly corresponds to TRBD1 (5 bases). With 0 bases removed from V and 4 bases from J, the gap between germline ends came to 10 bases. This CDR3 has 15 residues. CDR1 and CDR2 from the germline V gene are SGDLS and YYNGEE. The CDR3, as DNA: TGTGCCAGCAGCGTAGGGTGGAGGGGTAATGAAAAACTGTTTTTT. Its protein is CASSVGWRGNEKLFF.

This clone has a single count. The rearrangement links TRBV27 to TRBJ2-7, with a weak D call TRBD2 (6 bases). Trimming left V 0 bases short and J 2 bases short, with 17 bases between. CDR1 and CDR2 (germline): MNHEY, SMNVEV (reference sequence). This CDR3 has 17 residues. CDR3 nucleotides: TGTGCCAGCAGTTTATCATACAACGGACTATACCCCTACGAGCAGTACTTC. It codes for CASSLSYNGLYPYEQYF.

This chain links TRBV6-4 with TRBJ2-7, with D maybe TRBD1 (6 bases). CDR3 length: 14 amino acids. Germline values: CDR1 MRHNA, CDR2 SNTAGT. Between the trimmed V and J ends, which lost 2 bases and 4 bases, there was a span of 12 bases. Here the CDR3 DNA reads TGTGCCAGCAGTGACCGTATCAGGGGATACGAGCAGTACTTC. Protein: CASSDRIRGYEQYF.

The chain joins TRBV29-1 to TRBJ1-2, with D possibly matching TRBD1 (6 bases). V shed 4 bases and J shed 4 bases, with 13 bases lying between them. Germline values: CDR1 SQVTM, CDR2 ANQGSEA. The CDR3 is made up of 13 amino acids. The CDR3 DNA sequence: TGCAGCGTTGGGGGGGGCGAGGGCTATGGCTACACCTTC. This gives the protein CSVGGGEGYGYTF. Variable domain in full (rest from reference TRBV29-1 and TRBJ1-2): SAVISQKPSRDICQRGTSLTIQCQVDSQVTMMFWYRQQPGQSLTLIATANQGSEATYESGFVIDKFPISRPNLTFSTLTVSNMSPEDSSIYLCSVGGGEGYGYTFGSGTRLTVV.

This clone was recorded a few times. The V call is TRBV21-1, the J call TRBJ2-7; no DNA check was done on the table's D call, TRBD1. TRBV21-1 is described as a pseudogene. The CDR3 is 14 amino acids. CDR3: CASSIRRDMGEQYF. The CDR3, as DNA: TGTGCCAGCAGCATTCGCCGGGACATGGGCGAGCAGTACTTC.

J is TRBJ2-3 and V is TRBV30; D may be TRBD2 (6 bases). Between the trimmed V and J ends, which lost 2 bases and 8 bases, there was a span of 14 bases. Germline CDR1 is GTSNPN and CDR2 is SVGIG (reference sequence). The CDR3 extends over 13 amino acids. The CDR3 is CAWSSTSKGTQYF. CDR3 nucleotide sequence: TGTGCCTGGAGTTCAACTAGCAAAGGTACGCAGTATTTT.

This clone was recorded once. The CDR3 region is CASSYSAGAGAFF. The CDR3 bases are TGTGCCAGCAGTTACTCGGCAGGGGCCGGGGCTTTCTTT. This chain uses TRBV6-6 with TRBJ1-1; D possibly corresponds to TRBD1 (6 bases). This CDR3 is 13 amino acids long. Germline assignment: CDR1 MNHNY and CDR2 SVGAGI (reference sequence). Trimming took off 0 bases at V and 11 bases at J, with 13 bases between the two ends.

The chain joins TRBV28 to TRBJ2-6, with D possibly TRBD1 on 5 matching bases. Trimming pared 6 bases from V and 2 bases from J, leaving 26 bases between. The CDR3 length is 20 residues. Germline V gene lookup returns CDR1 MDHEN and CDR2 SYDVKM. Here the CDR3 reads CASRATPGWGGPTGANVLTF. The CDR3 bases are TGTGCCAGCAGAGCCACCCCAGGGTGGGGTGGCCCAACTGGGGCCAACGTCCTGACTTTC.

The V gene is TRBV5-6, the J gene TRBJ2-5; TRBD1 is a possible D gene (6 bases). V gave up 2 bases and J gave up 5 bases, with 13 bases separating them. Germline V CDR1 and CDR2: SGHDT, YYEEEE. This CDR3 is 14 amino acids long. This CDR3 reads CASSFPGAGETQYF. CDR3 nucleotides: TGTGCCAGCAGCTTCCCAGGGGCTGGGGAGACCCAGTACTTC.

This chain joins TRBV9 and TRBJ1-1; D remains unclear. CDR3 length: 14 amino acids. V was clipped by 0 bases and J by 1 base, with 7 bases between them. Germline V gives CDR1 SGDLS, CDR2 YYNGEE. In DNA form, the CDR3 reads TGTGCCAGCAGCGTAGTCTCAGGGAACACTGAAGCTTTCTTT. It specifies CASSVVSGNTEAFF.

The chain combines TRBV27 with TRBJ2-2; TRBD1 aligns across 7 bases. There are 15 residues in the CDR3. V lost 6 bases, J lost 6 bases, and 10 bases stayed unmatched. Germline V gene sequence: CDR1 MNHEY, CDR2 SMNVEV (reference sequence). CDR3 loop: CASRPLGQASGELFF. Written as DNA, the CDR3 is TGTGCCAGCAGACCCCTCGGACAGGCGTCCGGGGAGCTGTTTTTT.

The chain is built from TRBV4-1 and TRBJ1-2, with D unclear. Germline V gene lookup returns CDR1 MGHRA and CDR2 YSYEKL. The CDR3 is 15 residues long. With 1 base removed from V and 4 bases from J, the gap between germline ends came to 13 bases. This CDR3 reads CASSQGEIVPYGYTF. DNA of the CDR3: TGCGCCAGCAGCCAAGGCGAAATAGTGCCCTATGGCTACACCTTC.

This chain joins TRBV9 and TRBJ1-5; tentative D call: TRBD1 (6 bases). Trimming removed 4 bases at V and 3 bases at J, with 11 bases between. Looked up from germline, CDR1 is SGDLS and CDR2 is YYNGEE. The CDR3 runs 14 residues. The CDR3 sequence is CASSPGQNNQPQHF. The CDR3 DNA follows: TGTGCCAGCAGCCCGGGACAAAACAATCAGCCCCAGCATTTT.

The CDR3 nucleotides read TGTGCCAGCAGCTTGGGACAGACCTCCTATAATTCACCCCTCCACTTT. Protein: CASSLGQTSYNSPLHF. The chain employs TRBV5-6 and TRBJ1-6, with D perhaps TRBD1 (5 bases). The ends were cut back, 0 bases at V and 0 bases at J, with 7 bases in the middle. In germline, CDR1 is SGHDT, CDR2 YYEEEE. This CDR3 has 16 amino acids.